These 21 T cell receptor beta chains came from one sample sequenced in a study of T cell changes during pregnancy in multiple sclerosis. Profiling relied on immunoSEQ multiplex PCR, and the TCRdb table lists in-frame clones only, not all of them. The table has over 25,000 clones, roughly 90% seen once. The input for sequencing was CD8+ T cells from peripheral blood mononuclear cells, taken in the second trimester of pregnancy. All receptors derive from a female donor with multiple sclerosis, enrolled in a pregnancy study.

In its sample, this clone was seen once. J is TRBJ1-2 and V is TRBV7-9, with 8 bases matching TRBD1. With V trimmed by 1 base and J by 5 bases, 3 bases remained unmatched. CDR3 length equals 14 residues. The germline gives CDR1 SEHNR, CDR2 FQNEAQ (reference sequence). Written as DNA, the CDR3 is TGTGCCAGCAGCTTAGGGACAGGGACTTATGGCTACACCTTC. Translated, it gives CASSLGTGTYGYTF.

The CDR3 DNA reads TGTGCCAGCAGTATCCCCTTGGACGTCCTAGCGGGGTACTCCTACGAGCAGTACTTC. It yields the protein CASSIPLDVLAGYSYEQYF. The chain uses TRBV28 and TRBJ2-7, with TRBD2 identical over 9 bases. J gave up 0 bases and V 5 bases, and 17 bases lay outside the gene matches. This CDR3 contains 19 residues. Germline CDR1 MDHEN, CDR2 SYDVKM.

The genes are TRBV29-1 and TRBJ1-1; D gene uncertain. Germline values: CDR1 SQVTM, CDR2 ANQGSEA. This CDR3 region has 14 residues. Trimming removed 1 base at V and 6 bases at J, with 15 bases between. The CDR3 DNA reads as TGCAGCGTTGAAGTCGTAGCGGTCAGCCCTGAAGCTTTCTTT. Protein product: CSVEVVAVSPEAFF.

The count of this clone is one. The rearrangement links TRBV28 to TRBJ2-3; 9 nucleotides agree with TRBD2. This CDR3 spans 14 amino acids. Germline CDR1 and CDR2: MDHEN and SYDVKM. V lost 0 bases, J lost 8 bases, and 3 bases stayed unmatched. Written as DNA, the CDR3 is TGTGCCAGCAGTTTATGGGGTAGCGGGAGTACGCAGTATTTT. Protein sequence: CASSLWGSGSTQYF.

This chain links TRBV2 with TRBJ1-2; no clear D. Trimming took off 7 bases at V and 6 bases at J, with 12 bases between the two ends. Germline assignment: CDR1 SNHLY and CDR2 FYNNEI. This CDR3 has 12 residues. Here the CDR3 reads CASTGGSHGYTF. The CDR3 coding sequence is TGTGCCAGCACCGGAGGGTCTCATGGCTACACCTTC.

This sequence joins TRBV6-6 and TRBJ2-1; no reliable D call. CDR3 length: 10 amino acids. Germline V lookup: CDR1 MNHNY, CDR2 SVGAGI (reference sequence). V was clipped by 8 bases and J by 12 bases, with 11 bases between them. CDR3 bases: TGTGCCAGCGCGAGGCCCGTGCAGTTCTTC. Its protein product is CASARPVQFF.

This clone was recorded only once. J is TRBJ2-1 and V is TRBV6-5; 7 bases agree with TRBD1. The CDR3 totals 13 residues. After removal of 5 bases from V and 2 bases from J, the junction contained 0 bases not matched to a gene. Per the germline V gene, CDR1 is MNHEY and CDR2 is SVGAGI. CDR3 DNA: TGTGCCAGCAGTGGGACAGCCTACAATGAGCAGTTCTTC. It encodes CASSGTAYNEQFF.

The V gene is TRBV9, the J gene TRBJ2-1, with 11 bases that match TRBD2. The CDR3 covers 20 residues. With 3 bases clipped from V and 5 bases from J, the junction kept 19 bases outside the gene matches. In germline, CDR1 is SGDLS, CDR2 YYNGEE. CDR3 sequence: CASSGKTSGAPVKADNEQFF. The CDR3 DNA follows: TGTGCCAGCAGCGGAAAGACTAGCGGGGCCCCTGTGAAGGCTGACAATGAGCAGTTCTTC.

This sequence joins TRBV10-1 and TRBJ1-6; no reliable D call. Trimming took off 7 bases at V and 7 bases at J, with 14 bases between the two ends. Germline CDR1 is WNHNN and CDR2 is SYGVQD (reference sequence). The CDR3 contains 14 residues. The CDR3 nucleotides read TGCGCCAGCAAGAATGGGGAGCCGAATTCACCCCTCCACTTT. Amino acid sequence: CASKNGEPNSPLHF.

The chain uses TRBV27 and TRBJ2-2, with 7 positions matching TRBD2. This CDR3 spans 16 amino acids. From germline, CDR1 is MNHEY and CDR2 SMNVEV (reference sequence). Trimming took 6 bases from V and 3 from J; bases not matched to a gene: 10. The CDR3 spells CASRTPGTKDTGELFF. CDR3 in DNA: TGTGCCAGCAGAACTCCGGGGACTAAGGACACCGGGGAGCTGTTTTTT.

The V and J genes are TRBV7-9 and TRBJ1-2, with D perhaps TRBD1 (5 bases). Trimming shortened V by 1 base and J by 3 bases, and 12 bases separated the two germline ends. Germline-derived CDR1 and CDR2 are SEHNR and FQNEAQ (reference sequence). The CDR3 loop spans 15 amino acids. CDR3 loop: CASSLDRGGDYGYTF. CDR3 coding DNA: TGTGCCAGCAGCTTAGACCGGGGGGGAGACTATGGCTACACCTTC.

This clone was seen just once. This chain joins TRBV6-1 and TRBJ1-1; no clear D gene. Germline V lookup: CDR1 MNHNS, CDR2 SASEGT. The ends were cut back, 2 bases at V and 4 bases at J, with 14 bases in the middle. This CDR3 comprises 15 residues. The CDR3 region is CASSEQEGEGTEAFF. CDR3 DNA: TGTGCCAGCAGTGAACAAGAGGGAGAGGGCACTGAAGCTTTCTTT.

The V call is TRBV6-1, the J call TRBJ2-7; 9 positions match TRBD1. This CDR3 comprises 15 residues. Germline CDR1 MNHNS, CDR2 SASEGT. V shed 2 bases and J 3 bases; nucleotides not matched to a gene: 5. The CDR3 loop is CASSEPGQGLYEQYF. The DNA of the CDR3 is TGTGCCAGCAGTGAACCAGGACAGGGGCTCTACGAGCAGTACTTC.

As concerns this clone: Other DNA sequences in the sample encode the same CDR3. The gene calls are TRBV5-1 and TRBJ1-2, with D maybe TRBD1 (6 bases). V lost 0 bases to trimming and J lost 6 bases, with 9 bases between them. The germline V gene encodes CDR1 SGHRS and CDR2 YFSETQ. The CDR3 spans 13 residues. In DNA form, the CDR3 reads TGCGCCAGCAGCTTGGCCTCAGGGGATGGCTACACCTTC. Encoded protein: CASSLASGDGYTF.

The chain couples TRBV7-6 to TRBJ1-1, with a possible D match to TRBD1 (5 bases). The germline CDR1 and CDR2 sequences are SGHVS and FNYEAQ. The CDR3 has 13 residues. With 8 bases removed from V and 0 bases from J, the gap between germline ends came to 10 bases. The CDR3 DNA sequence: TGTGCCAGCGGCTGGGGCGTGAACACTGAAGCTTTCTTT. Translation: CASGWGVNTEAFF.

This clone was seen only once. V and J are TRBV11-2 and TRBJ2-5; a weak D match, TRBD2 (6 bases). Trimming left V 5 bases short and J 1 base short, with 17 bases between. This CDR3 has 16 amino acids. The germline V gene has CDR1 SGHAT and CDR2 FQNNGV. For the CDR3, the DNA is TGTGCCAGCAGCGGGATCACGGGGGACGGCCAAGAGACCCAGTACTTC. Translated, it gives CASSGITGDGQETQYF.

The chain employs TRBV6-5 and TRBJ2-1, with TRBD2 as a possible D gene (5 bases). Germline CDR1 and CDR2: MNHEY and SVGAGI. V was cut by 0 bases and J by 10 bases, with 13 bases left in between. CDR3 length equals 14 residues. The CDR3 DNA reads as TGTGCCAGCAGTTACTCGAAGGAGGCGGTAGAGCAGTTCTTC. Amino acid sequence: CASSYSKEAVEQFF.

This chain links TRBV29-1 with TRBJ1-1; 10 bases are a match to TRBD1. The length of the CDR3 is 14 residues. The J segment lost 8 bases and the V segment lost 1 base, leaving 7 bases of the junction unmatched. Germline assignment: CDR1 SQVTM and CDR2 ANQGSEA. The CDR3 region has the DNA TGCAGCGTTGAAGTCGGGGACAGGGGTCCCGAAGCTTTCTTT. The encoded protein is CSVEVGDRGPEAFF.

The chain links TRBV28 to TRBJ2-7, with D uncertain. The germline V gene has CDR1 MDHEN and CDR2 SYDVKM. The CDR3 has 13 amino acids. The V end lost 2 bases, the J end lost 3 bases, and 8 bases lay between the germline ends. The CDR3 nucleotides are TGTGCCAGCAGTTTAGGCTACAGCTACGAGCAGTACTTC. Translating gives CASSLGYSYEQYF.

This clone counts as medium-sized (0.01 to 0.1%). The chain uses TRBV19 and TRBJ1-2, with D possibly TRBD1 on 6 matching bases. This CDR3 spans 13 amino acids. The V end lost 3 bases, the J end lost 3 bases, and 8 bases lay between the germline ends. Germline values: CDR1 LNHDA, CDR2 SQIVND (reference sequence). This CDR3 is CASSIAGDYGYTF. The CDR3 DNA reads TGTGCCAGTAGTATCGCAGGGGACTATGGCTACACCTTC.

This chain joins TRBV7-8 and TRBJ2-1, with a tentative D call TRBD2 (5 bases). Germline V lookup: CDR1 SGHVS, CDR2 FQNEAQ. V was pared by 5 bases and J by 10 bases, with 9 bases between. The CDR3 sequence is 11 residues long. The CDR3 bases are TGTGCCAGCAGCCAGCCGGGAGAGCAGTTCTTC. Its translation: CASSQPGEQFF.